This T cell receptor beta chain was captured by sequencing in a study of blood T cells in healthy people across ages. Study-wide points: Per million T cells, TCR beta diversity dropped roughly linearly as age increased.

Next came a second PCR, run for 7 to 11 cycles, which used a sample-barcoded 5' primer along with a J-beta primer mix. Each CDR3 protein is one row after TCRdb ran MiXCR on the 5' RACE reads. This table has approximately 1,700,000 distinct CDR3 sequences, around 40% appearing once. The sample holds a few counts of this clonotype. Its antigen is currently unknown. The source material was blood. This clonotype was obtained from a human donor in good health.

CDR3 in DNA: TGTGCCAGCAGGCGAAGTGGTAACTCTGGGGCCAACGTCCTGACTTTC. Translation: CASRRSGNSGANVLTF. V usage is TRBV12-3 or TRBV12-4 and J usage is TRBJ2-6; unclear D gene. This CDR3 contains 16 residues. Trimming removed 6 bases from V and 0 bases from J, with 12 bases in between.